The 14 T cell receptor beta chains in this list originate from one sample, sequenced in a study of blood T cell repertoires in COVID-19. TCRdb's table, derived via immunoSEQ multiplex PCR, lists solely in-frame clones and lacks some. The sample consists of approximately 160,000 clones, about 92% of them appearing once. The sample was peripheral blood. The origin of the receptors is a woman aged 55 to 70 with COVID-19, enrolled during active disease.

The chain combines TRBV2 with TRBJ1-6; D not resolved. CDR3 length: 13 residues. The germline gives CDR1 SNHLY, CDR2 FYNNEI. Trimming removed 1 base from V and 7 bases from J, with 5 bases in between. This CDR3 reads CASSEVLNSPLHF. The CDR3 region has the DNA TGTGCCAGCAGTGAAGTTTTAAATTCACCCCTCCACTTT.

The chain carries TRBV7-9 and TRBJ2-5; D remains ambiguous. The ends were cut back, 1 base at V and 1 base at J, with 10 bases in the middle. The CDR3 contains 15 residues. The V gene's germline CDR1 is SEHNR and CDR2 FQNEAQ (reference sequence). CDR3 sequence: CASSLVRDFQETQYF. CDR3 bases: TGTGCCAGCAGCTTAGTGAGAGACTTCCAAGAGACCCAGTACTTC.

The V and J genes are TRBV3-1 (or the pseudogene TRBV3-2) and TRBJ1-2; possibly TRBD1 for D (5 bases). The germline CDR1 and CDR2 sequences are LGHDT and YNNKEL (reference sequence). CDR3 length equals 16 residues. V lost 0 bases and J 4 bases, leaving 15 bases between the germline ends. The CDR3 region is CASSQDLRTGSYGYTF. In DNA form, the CDR3 reads TGTGCCAGCAGCCAAGATCTACGAACAGGCAGCTATGGCTACACCTTC.

The V call is TRBV4-3, the J call TRBJ1-5; tentative D call: TRBD1 (5 bases). The V end was cut by 2 bases, the J end by 4 bases, with 12 bases between. Germline V lookup: CDR1 LGHNA, CDR2 YSLEER. The CDR3 loop spans 15 amino acids. The CDR3 nucleotides are TGCGCCAGCAGCCAAACGCGGGGCCGGAATCAGCCCCAGCATTTT. This gives the protein CASSQTRGRNQPQHF.

The gene calls are TRBV7-9 and TRBJ1-1; no definite D call. CDR1 is SEHNR and CDR2 is FQNEAQ in the germline V gene (reference sequence). Trimming took off 5 bases at V and 5 bases at J, with 15 bases between the two ends. This CDR3 comprises 14 residues. The CDR3 spells CASSEMKGGTEAFF. The CDR3 DNA reads TGTGCCAGCAGCGAGATGAAGGGAGGAACTGAAGCTTTCTTT.

CDR3 region: CASSQTDRVAYEQYF. The CDR3 DNA sequence: TGCGCCAGCAGCCAGACGGACAGGGTGGCCTACGAGCAGTACTTC. This chain joins TRBV4-3 and TRBJ2-7, with TRBD1 identical over 8 bases. CDR1 is LGHNA and CDR2 is YSLEER in the germline V gene. After removal of 3 bases from V and 2 bases from J, the junction contained 6 bases not matched to a gene. This CDR3 is 15 amino acids long.

The chain carries TRBV6-5 and TRBJ1-1; 8 positions match TRBD1. The junction had 9 bases not matched to a gene; V was cut back by 2 bases and J by 4 bases. The CDR3 runs to 16 residues. Germline assignment: CDR1 MNHEY and CDR2 SVGAGI. The CDR3 coding sequence is TGTGCCAGCAGTTACCTTCCAGGGGGCGGCGGCACTGAAGCTTTCTTT. Amino acids: CASSYLPGGGGTEAFF.

The chain joins TRBV6-5 to TRBJ1-1; D perhaps matches TRBD1 (6 bases). Trimming left V 6 bases short and J 8 bases short, with 10 bases between. This CDR3 contains 11 residues. Germline V lookup: CDR1 MNHEY, CDR2 SVGAGI. The CDR3 sequence: CASSPDREAFF. The CDR3 DNA sequence: TGTGCCAGCAGCCCCGACAGGGAAGCTTTCTTT.

The chain employs TRBV11-2 and TRBJ2-3; D perhaps matches TRBD2 (5 bases). This CDR3 is 14 amino acids long. The ends were cut back, 4 bases at V and 2 bases at J, with 10 bases in the middle. Germline V lookup: CDR1 SGHAT, CDR2 FQNNGV. The CDR3 protein is CASSSRLSTDTQYF. CDR3 in DNA: TGTGCCAGCAGCTCCCGACTATCCACAGATACGCAGTATTTT.

The V and J genes are TRBV7-2 and TRBJ1-6, with D tentatively TRBD1 (5 bases). V lost 0 bases, J lost 10 bases, and 10 bases lay in between. The V gene's germline CDR1 is SGHTA and CDR2 FQGNSA. This CDR3 spans 14 amino acids. The CDR3 sequence: CASSLAGGTSPLHF. In nucleotides, the CDR3 is TGTGCCAGCAGCTTAGCGGGGGGGACCTCACCCCTCCACTTT.

The V and J genes are TRBV4-3 and TRBJ2-1; D is unresolved. Trimming cost V 1 base and J 8 bases, with 12 bases left between them. The CDR3 totals 14 residues. The V gene's germline CDR1 is LGHNA and CDR2 YSLEER. CDR3 nucleotide sequence: TGCGCCAGCAGCCAAGTTTCAGGTATTGATGAGCAGTTCTTC. Translating it yields CASSQVSGIDEQFF.

V usage is TRBV5-4 and J usage is TRBJ2-1, with 10 bases lining up with TRBD2. This CDR3 comprises 17 residues. Germline CDR1 and CDR2: SGHNT and YYREEE (reference sequence). V was pared by 3 bases and J by 0 bases, with 6 bases of the junction left unmatched. CDR3 nucleotides: TGTGCCAGCAGCTCCTCAGCGGGGGGGCCCTCCTACAATGAGCAGTTCTTC. This encodes CASSSSAGGPSYNEQFF.

The V and J genes are TRBV11-2 and TRBJ2-7; 13 nucleotides match TRBD2. With V trimmed by 3 bases and J by 4 bases, 6 bases remained unmatched. Germline loops: CDR1 SGHAT, CDR2 FQNNGV. CDR3 length equals 16 residues. CDR3 in amino acids: CASSFIRTSGGYEQYF. CDR3 sequence (DNA): TGTGCCAGCAGCTTCATCCGGACTAGCGGGGGTTACGAGCAGTACTTC. Complete variable domain (other parts from reference TRBV11-2 and TRBJ2-7): EAGVAQSPRYKIIEKRQSVAFWCNPISGHATLYWYQQILGQGPKLLIQFQNNGVVDDSQLPKDRFSAERLKGVDSTLKIQPAKLEDSAVYLCASSFIRTSGGYEQYFGPGTRLTVT.

V gene TRBV19 combines with J gene TRBJ2-1, with 8 bases matching TRBD2. The CDR3 extends over 13 amino acids. Germline CDR1 reads LNHDA; CDR2 reads SQIVND (reference sequence). The ends lost 7 bases at V and 13 bases at J; junction bases unmatched: 12. DNA of the CDR3: TGTGCCAGTACAGGCCGGCTAGCGGGCGGCCAGTTCTTC. This codes for CASTGRLAGGQFF.